Following are 8 T cell receptor beta chains from one sample sequenced in a study of cytomegalovirus exposure and HLA in healthy donors (TCRdb year 2017). Receptors were amplified or captured by the immunoSEQ multiplex PCR assay. For the multiplex PCR, a mixture combining 60 forward primers for TCR Vbeta segments and 13 reverse primers for TCR Jbeta segments was used. TCRdb limited this immuneACCESS table to in-frame rearrangements with V and J called. A share of clones is missing; checked studies link under half to unresolved V genes, and the rest is unexplained. The table for this sample lists about 140,000 clones; 73% of them were counted only once. Of the sample, 13% to 15% falls within the top ten clones. The specimen sequenced was PBMCs. The receptors derive from a human donor in good health.

There are a few counts of this clone. The chain employs TRBV2 and TRBJ2-5; D is perhaps TRBD2 (5 bases). CDR1 is SNHLY, CDR2 FYNNEI, per germline. V lost 6 bases and J 4 bases, leaving 12 bases between the germline ends. The CDR3 consists of 13 residues. CDR3 sequence (DNA): TGTGCCAGCAGGGACTGGTGGGGAGAGACCCAGTACTTC. Protein sequence: CASRDWWGETQYF.

This sequence joins TRBV2 and TRBJ2-6; D remains unclear. The germline V and J ends were trimmed by 3 bases and 0 bases, with 3 bases remaining between them. This CDR3 has 14 amino acids. The germline V gene encodes CDR1 SNHLY and CDR2 FYNNEI. The CDR3 spells CASSEASGANVLTF. CDR3 coding DNA: TGTGCCAGCAGTGAGGCCTCTGGGGCCAACGTCCTGACTTTC.

The rearrangement links TRBV11-3 to TRBJ2-1; no firm D call. The CDR3 is 14 residues long. Germline V gives CDR1 SGHNT, CDR2 YENEEA. The V and J ends lost 5 bases and 6 bases respectively, with 14 bases between them. Here the CDR3 DNA reads TGTGCCAGCAGCCCGCAAACTACTTTCAATGAGCAGTTCTTC. It specifies CASSPQTTFNEQFF.

CDR3 in DNA: TGTGCCAGCCGCCCTGGACTGGAAGAAAAACTGTTTTTT. This sequence encodes CASRPGLEEKLFF. V usage is TRBV11-3 and J usage is TRBJ1-4; D gene uncertain. Germline values: CDR1 SGHNT, CDR2 YENEEA. V was trimmed by 8 bases and J by 8 bases, leaving 15 bases between them. This CDR3 is 13 amino acids long.

The rearrangement joins TRBV5-4 to TRBJ1-2; TRBD1 matches at 8 bases. V trimming: 3 bases; J trimming: 6 bases; junction bases outside the gene matches: 7. The CDR3 is made up of 14 amino acids. The germline V gene encodes CDR1 SGHNT and CDR2 YYREEE (reference sequence). CDR3 in amino acids: CASSSAGGADGYTF. CDR3 sequence (DNA): TGTGCCAGCAGCTCAGCAGGGGGCGCGGATGGCTACACCTTC. The complete variable domain, with remaining parts taken from reference TRBV5-4 and TRBJ1-2, reads ETGVTQSPTHLIKTRGQQVTLRCSSQSGHNTVSWYQQALGQGPQFIFQYYREEENGRGNFPPRFSGLQFPNYSSELNVNALELDDSALYLCASSSAGGADGYTFGSGTRLTVV.

The chain is built from TRBV5-5 and TRBJ2-7; D is possibly TRBD1 (5 bases). The CDR3 totals 15 residues. Deletions cut 5 bases from V and 2 bases from J, with 17 bases between. Per germline, CDR1 SGHKS and CDR2 YYEKEE (reference sequence). In DNA form, the CDR3 reads TGTGCCAGCAGATCGACAGTGGAAACCCCCTACGAGCAGTACTTC. Its protein is CASRSTVETPYEQYF.

This clone was seen only a few times. V and J are TRBV6-6 and TRBJ2-5; D might be TRBD1 (6 bases). The ends were cut back, 6 bases at V and 2 bases at J, with 13 bases in the middle. Germline V gene lookup returns CDR1 MNHNY and CDR2 SVGAGI (reference sequence). The CDR3 contains 14 residues. The CDR3 region has the DNA TGTGCCAGCAGGAAGGACAGAACACAAGAGACCCAGTACTTC. This translates into CASRKDRTQETQYF.

The chain carries TRBV6-5 and TRBJ2-3, with a possible D match to TRBD1 (6 bases). Trimming pared 9 bases from V and 1 base from J, leaving 11 bases between. The germline V gene has CDR1 MNHEY and CDR2 SVGAGI. The CDR3 covers 13 residues. CDR3 nucleotide sequence: TGTGCCAGATGTGGACAGCGCACAGATACGCAGTATTTT. Translated: CARCGQRTDTQYF.